The rows below give T cell receptor beta chains drawn from one sample of a study of blood T cell repertoires in COVID-19. The protocol was immunoSEQ multiplex PCR, while the TCRdb copy is restricted to in-frame clones and leaves out a portion. The sample has about 90,000 clones; 72% are singletons. Sequencing was performed on peripheral blood. These receptors originate from a woman older than 75 with acute or convalescent COVID-19. CDR3s include the opening cysteine and the closing phenylalanine or tryptophan. D genes are given only for firm matches. Only some rows state a clone size, as once, few, many or a class for expanded clones.

clone size	V gene	J gene	D gene	CDR3 protein	CDR3 DNA
NA	TRBV6-5	TRBJ1-5	NA	CASKFQAVNQPQHF	TGTGCCAGCAAGTTTCAGGCCGTTAATCAGCCCCAGCATTTT
NA	TRBV7-8	TRBJ2-1	NA	CASKSRDKAYNEQFF	TGTGCCAGCAAAAGCCGGGACAAAGCCTACAATGAGCAGTTCTTC
NA	TRBV5-4	TRBJ1-2	NA	CASSSGGGGLYGYTF	TGTGCCAGCAGCTCGGGAGGGGGGGGACTTTATGGCTACACCTTC
few	TRBV6-5	TRBJ1-5	NA	CASSRSEDQPQHF	TGTGCCAGCTCAAGATCAGAGGATCAGCCCCAGCATTTT
NA	TRBV11-2	TRBJ2-7	TRBD1	CASTLRTGGSYEQYF	TGTGCCAGCACCTTACGGACAGGAGGCTCCTACGAGCAGTACTTC
NA	TRBV6-2/TRBV6-3	TRBJ2-7	TRBD2	CASSLRTSGGYEQYF	TGTGCCAGCAGTTTGCGGACTAGCGGGGGCTACGAGCAGTACTTC
NA	TRBV9	TRBJ1-1	NA	CASSAQVVGNTEAFF	TGTGCCAGCAGCGCCCAGGTAGTAGGGAACACTGAAGCTTTCTTT
NA	TRBV12-3/TRBV12-4	TRBJ1-1	TRBD1	CASNKGTVTEAFF	TGTGCCAGCAACAAAGGGACAGTCACTGAAGCTTTCTTT
NA	TRBV9	TRBJ1-1	NA	CASSAGYVSTEAFF	TGTGCCAGCAGCGCAGGGTATGTGAGCACTGAAGCTTTCTTT
NA	TRBV5-4	TRBJ1-1	TRBD1	CASSSGTGLNTEAFF	TGTGCCAGCAGCTCGGGGACAGGGCTGAACACTGAAGCTTTCTTT
NA	TRBV7-2	TRBJ2-2	TRBD2	CASNRLAANTGELFF	TGTGCCAGCAACCGACTAGCGGCAAACACCGGGGAGCTGTTTTTT
NA	TRBV5-4	TRBJ2-5	TRBD2	CASSPGTSGGAGETQYF	TGTGCCAGCAGCCCGGGGACTAGCGGGGGGGCCGGAGAGACCCAGTACTTC
NA	TRBV24-1	TRBJ2-5	TRBD2	CATSDPGGAGGRETQYF	TGTGCCACCAGTGACCCCGGAGGAGCGGGGGGTCGGGAGACCCAGTACTTC
NA	TRBV5-5	TRBJ1-3	NA	CASSLMGRVSGNTIYF	TGTGCCAGCAGCTTGATGGGTCGGGTTTCTGGAAACACCATATATTTT
NA	TRBV5-1	TRBJ1-1	NA	CASSLVQGGYTEAFF	TGCGCCAGCAGCTTGGTCCAGGGAGGGTACACTGAAGCTTTCTTT
few	TRBV24-1	TRBJ2-3	TRBD2	CATSARGLAGSTDTQYF	TGTGCCACCAGTGCCCGGGGACTAGCGGGTAGCACAGATACGCAGTATTTT
NA	TRBV3-1/TRBV3-2	TRBJ2-7	NA	CASSQDTRDEQYF	TGTGCCAGCAGCCAAGATACTCGGGACGAGCAGTACTTC
few	TRBV5-1	TRBJ2-3	NA	CASSLLMGAGDTQYF	TGCGCCAGCAGCTTGCTGATGGGGGCTGGGGATACGCAGTATTTT
NA	TRBV4-2	TRBJ2-5	NA	CASSQGGPTETQYF	TGTGCCAGCAGCCAAGGAGGCCCCACAGAGACCCAGTACTTC
few	TRBV28	TRBJ1-5	NA	CASSLLPRSRGNQPQHF	TGTGCCAGCAGTTTATTGCCTCGATCCAGGGGCAATCAGCCCCAGCATTTT
few	TRBV9	TRBJ2-2	NA	CASSPEDSFTGELFF	TGTGCCAGCAGCCCGGAGGACAGTTTTACCGGGGAGCTGTTTTTT
NA	TRBV11-2	TRBJ1-2	NA	CASSHGGASNYGYTF	TGTGCCAGCAGCCATGGGGGGGCCAGTAACTATGGCTACACCTTC
NA	TRBV7-9	TRBJ2-3	TRBD2	CATTPLASTDTQYF	TGTGCCACCACTCCACTAGCGAGCACAGATACGCAGTATTTT
few	TRBV15	TRBJ2-3	NA	CATRLVGGGLGDTQYF	TGTGCCACCCGCCTTGTCGGGGGAGGTCTTGGGGATACGCAGTATTTT
NA	TRBV6-1	TRBJ1-5	NA	CASSELNQGLSSQHF	TGTGCCAGCAGTGAGCTCAATCAGGGACTCTCGTCCCAGCATTTT
NA	TRBV7-2	TRBJ1-1	NA	CASSPGAANTEAFF	TGTGCCAGCAGCCCAGGGGCAGCGAACACTGAAGCTTTCTTT
NA	TRBV11-2	TRBJ2-1	NA	CASSRFYGTPEQFF	TGTGCCAGCAGCCGTTTCTACGGGACACCGGAGCAGTTCTTC
NA	TRBV5-1	TRBJ1-4	TRBD1	CASSPGQPNEKLFF	TGCGCCAGCAGCCCGGGACAGCCAAATGAAAAACTGTTTTTT
NA	TRBV4-2	TRBJ1-5	NA	CASSQEQLQNQPQHF	TGTGCCAGCAGCCAAGAACAGCTCCAGAATCAGCCCCAGCATTTT
NA	TRBV7-2	TRBJ2-7	NA	CASSLLRPGRNAYEQYF	TGTGCCAGCAGCCTCCTCCGCCCGGGGAGGAACGCCTACGAGCAGTACTTC
NA	TRBV12-3/TRBV12-4	TRBJ2-7	NA	CASSIQHPYEQYF	TGTGCCAGCAGTATCCAACACCCTTACGAGCAGTACTTC